Presented here are 31 T cell receptor beta chains from one specimen sequenced in a study of OX40 agonist ivuxolimab in advanced cancers. Produced via immunoSEQ multiplex PCR; TCRdb's table is partial and in-frame only. Found here are under 80,000 clones, almost 85% of them singletons; the top ten hold more than 4.5%. The specimen comprised CD4+ or CD8+ T cells sorted from blood, sampled in a trial of the OX40 agonist ivuxolimab. The origin of the receptors is an adult with an advanced solid tumor such as melanoma, head and neck, liver or kidney cancer.

The chain joins TRBV7-6 to TRBJ1-3, with D tentatively TRBD1 (6 bases). Trimming took 1 base from V and 4 from J, leaving 11 bases between them. The length of the CDR3 is 15 residues. CDR1 and CDR2 from the germline V gene are SGHVS and FNYEAQ. The CDR3 spells CASSLGGGGGNTIYF. The CDR3 DNA follows: TGTGCCAGCAGCTTAGGAGGGGGGGGAGGAAACACCATATATTTT.

V is TRBV28 and J is TRBJ1-5; TRBD1 is a possible D gene (6 bases). V was clipped by 3 bases and J by 0 bases, with 9 bases between them. The CDR3 contains 15 residues. Looked up from germline, CDR1 is MDHEN and CDR2 is SYDVKM. The CDR3 DNA sequence: TGTGCCAGCAGTTTGGGGACAATTAGCAATCAGCCCCAGCATTTT. Amino acid sequence: CASSLGTISNQPQHF.

V gene TRBV7-8 combines with J gene TRBJ2-7; tentative D call: TRBD1 (6 bases). V lost 6 bases and J 2 bases, leaving 14 bases between the germline ends. This CDR3 region has 14 residues. Germline V CDR1 and CDR2: SGHVS, FQNEAQ. CDR3: CASSPDRFPYEQYF. The CDR3 DNA follows: TGTGCCAGCAGTCCCGACAGGTTTCCCTACGAGCAGTACTTC.

This clone turned up a few times. This chain joins TRBV18 and TRBJ1-3, with 10 positions matching TRBD1. CDR1 KGHSH and CDR2 LQKENI come from the germline V gene. The CDR3 contains 16 residues. Trimming took 0 bases from V and 8 from J; bases not matched to a gene: 7. The CDR3, as DNA: TGTGCCAGCTCACCACCGCGGACAGGGGGTATTGACACCATATATTTT. Encoded protein: CASSPPRTGGIDTIYF.

This clone turned up a few times. This chain links TRBV5-4 with TRBJ2-7; no definite D call. The CDR3 sequence is 15 residues long. Trimming cost V 5 bases and J 4 bases, with 19 bases left between them. The germline CDR1 and CDR2 sequences are SGHNT and YYREEE (reference sequence). The CDR3 here is CASSQDGALAYEQYF. The CDR3 coding sequence is TGTGCCAGCAGTCAAGACGGAGCCTTGGCTTACGAGCAGTACTTC.

The sample holds a few counts of this clone. V gene TRBV9 combines with J gene TRBJ1-3, with a tentative D call TRBD1 (6 bases). The ends were cut back, 0 bases at V and 2 bases at J, with 15 bases in the middle. The CDR3 sequence is 17 residues long. Germline loops: CDR1 SGDLS, CDR2 YYNGEE. The CDR3 reads CASSVGGVQGPGNTIYF. In nucleotides, the CDR3 is TGTGCCAGCAGCGTAGGGGGGGTACAGGGACCTGGAAACACCATATATTTT.

The rearrangement joins TRBV5-1 to TRBJ2-7; 10 bases map to TRBD1. The CDR3 has 14 residues. The V gene's germline CDR1 is SGHRS and CDR2 YFSETQ. V trimming: 2 bases; J trimming: 4 bases; junction bases outside the gene matches: 3. The chain's CDR3 is CASSFTGQGYEQYF. The CDR3 DNA reads as TGCGCCAGCAGCTTCACGGGACAGGGGTACGAGCAGTACTTC.

The chain joins TRBV7-2 to TRBJ1-1; D unclear. The CDR3 runs 14 residues. From germline, CDR1 is SGHTA and CDR2 FQGNSA. V lost 0 bases to trimming and J lost 6 bases, with 11 bases between them. In DNA, the CDR3 is TGTGCCAGCAGCTTAGCTCGTATATACTCTGAAGCTTTCTTT. Translation gives CASSLARIYSEAFF. The full variable domain, in which reference TRBV7-2 and TRBJ1-1 provide the parts outside the CDR3, is GAGVSQSPSNKVTEKGKDVELRCDPISGHTALYWYRQSLGQGLEFLIYFQGNSAPDKSGLPSDRFSAERTGGSVSTLTIQRTQQEDSAVYLCASSLARIYSEAFFGQGTRLTVV.

The chain uses TRBV28 and TRBJ2-5, with D possibly called TRBD1 or TRBD2 (6 bases each). The ends were cut back, 5 bases at V and 0 bases at J, with 25 bases in the middle. Per the germline V gene, CDR1 is MDHEN and CDR2 is SYDVKM. This CDR3 spans 19 amino acids. CDR3 nucleotides: TGTGCCAGCAGTGCCCCCCCCGGGGGCGCGTTGCCCCACCAAGAGACCCAGTACTTC. Amino acid sequence: CASSAPPGGALPHQETQYF.

Only one count was recorded for this clone. The chain has TRBV5-1 and TRBJ2-5; TRBD2 aligns across 10 bases. The CDR3 is 16 residues long. J was trimmed by 5 bases and V by 4 bases; bases with no gene match: 11. Germline V gene lookup returns CDR1 SGHRS and CDR2 YFSETQ. The CDR3 coding sequence is TGCGCCAGCAGCCGGAGCCTAGCGGGAGTGGGGGAGACCCAGTACTTC. Translated: CASSRSLAGVGETQYF.

CDR3 sequence (DNA): TGCGCCAGCAGCCAATCGGGTATCCCTTATTATGGCTACACCTTC. Amino acids: CASSQSGIPYYGYTF. V and J are TRBV4-3 and TRBJ1-2; no clear D. The germline gives CDR1 LGHNA, CDR2 YSLEER. V dropped 2 bases and J dropped 5 bases, with 15 bases sitting between them. The CDR3 consists of 15 residues.

This clone was seen more than once but under ten times. The genes are TRBV2 and TRBJ2-7; perhaps TRBD1 as D (7 bases). Looked up from germline, CDR1 is SNHLY and CDR2 is FYNNEI. CDR3 size: 13 residues. The DNA of the CDR3 is TGTGCTTCGACCAGGGGGGACTCCTACGAGCAGTACTTC. It is translated as CASTRGDSYEQYF.

This chain uses TRBV18 with TRBJ1-5; the D is unclear. Germline values: CDR1 KGHSH, CDR2 LQKENI. V lost 5 bases, J lost 2 bases, and 10 bases lay in between. This CDR3 contains 14 residues. The CDR3: CASSGGIGNQPQHF. Here the CDR3 DNA reads TGTGCCAGCTCAGGCGGTATAGGCAATCAGCCCCAGCATTTT.

The genes are TRBV28 and TRBJ2-4; TRBD2 matches 14 bases. This CDR3 has 14 residues. Germline values: CDR1 MDHEN, CDR2 SYDVKM. Germline trimming cut 6 bases from V and 9 bases from J; bases unmatched to any gene: 4. The CDR3 loop is CASSSGLAGGIQYF. DNA of the CDR3: TGTGCCAGCAGCTCCGGACTAGCGGGAGGCATTCAGTACTTC.

V is TRBV6-5 and J is TRBJ1-2; 9 nucleotides line up with TRBD1. The CDR3 runs to 15 residues. Germline loops: CDR1 MNHEY, CDR2 SVGAGI. Trimming at V came to 2 bases and at J to 8 bases, leaving 9 bases not matched to a gene. The CDR3 sequence is CASSYATGTGRGYTF. For the CDR3, the DNA is TGTGCCAGCAGTTACGCCACCGGGACAGGGAGAGGCTACACCTTC.

J is TRBJ2-1 and V is TRBV18; D gene ambiguous. Trimming removed 2 bases at V and 4 bases at J, with 6 bases between. Germline loops: CDR1 KGHSH, CDR2 LQKENI. The CDR3 has 13 amino acids. CDR3 bases: TGTGCCAGCTCACCAAGTCAGTACAATGAGCAGTTCTTC. Translating it yields CASSPSQYNEQFF.

The chain carries TRBV2 and TRBJ1-5, with D possibly matching TRBD1 (5 bases). In germline, CDR1 is SNHLY, CDR2 FYNNEI. This CDR3 has 14 amino acids. V was pared by 5 bases and J by 5 bases, with 13 bases between. The CDR3 DNA sequence: TGTGCCAGCAGTAGTGACAGCCTCTATCAGCCCCAGCATTTT. This gives the protein CASSSDSLYQPQHF.

This clone was picked up one time. The chain couples TRBV9 to TRBJ1-5, with unresolved D. Germline assignment: CDR1 SGDLS and CDR2 YYNGEE. Trimming shortened V by 4 bases and J by 6 bases, and 11 bases separated the two germline ends. The CDR3 has 13 residues. CDR3 loop: CASSLPGGQPQHF. DNA of the CDR3: TGTGCCAGCAGCCTCCCGGGAGGTCAGCCCCAGCATTTT.

V is TRBV5-1 and J is TRBJ2-1; 8 bases are a match to TRBD2. This CDR3 has 13 amino acids. From germline, CDR1 is SGHRS and CDR2 YFSETQ. V lost 7 bases to trimming and J lost 11 bases; unmatched junction nucleotides: 11. Here the CDR3 reads CASWEREYDKQFF. CDR3 nucleotides: TGCGCCAGCTGGGAGCGGGAGTACGATAAGCAGTTCTTC.

Only one count was recorded for this clone. The J gene is TRBJ1-3, the V gene TRBV5-5, with no clear D. The germline gives CDR1 SGHKS, CDR2 YYEKEE (reference sequence). V was cut by 1 base and J by 2 bases, with 13 bases left in between. This CDR3 has 16 amino acids. CDR3 loop: CASSLTTPVTGNTIYF. Here the CDR3 DNA reads TGTGCCAGCAGCTTGACGACGCCAGTCACTGGAAACACCATATATTTT.

The chain employs TRBV28 and TRBJ2-1; TRBD2 matches 10 bases. Trimming cost V 3 bases and J 10 bases; bases outside gene matches: 9. CDR1 is MDHEN, CDR2 SYDVKM, per germline. This CDR3 is built from 15 residues. CDR3 bases: TGTGCCAGCAGTTTGAGTAGCGGGAGGATTGGAGAGCAGTTCTTC. This gives the protein CASSLSSGRIGEQFF.

The chain is built from TRBV2 and TRBJ2-7; TRBD1 agrees at 10 bases. V shed 4 bases, J shed 4 bases, and the junction held 4 bases outside the gene matches. Germline V gene data show CDR1 as SNHLY and CDR2 as FYNNEI. The CDR3 is 14 residues long. CDR3 sequence: CASSGGGQGYEQYF. CDR3 coding DNA: TGTGCCAGCAGTGGGGGGGGACAGGGGTACGAGCAGTACTTC.

The chain carries TRBV7-2 and TRBJ1-1; tentatively, D is TRBD1 (5 bases). V was trimmed by 5 bases and J by 3 bases, leaving 10 bases between them. Germline values: CDR1 SGHTA, CDR2 FQGNSA. The CDR3 sequence is 13 residues long. The CDR3 coding sequence is TGTGCCAGCAGCCGGGACGGCTACACTGAAGCTTTCTTT. This codes for CASSRDGYTEAFF.

Comments on this clone: Germline and junction disagree at one end, which may indicate a read error. V and J are TRBV6-6 and TRBJ1-2; D may be TRBD1 (5 bases). Germline V gene data show CDR1 as MNHNY and CDR2 as SVGAGI (reference sequence). The CDR3 extends over 13 amino acids. This chain's CDR3 is CASSYSRDRVLAF. The CDR3 region has the DNA TGTGCCAGCAGTTACTCCCGGGACCGCGTTCTCGCCTTC.

This chain uses TRBV6-5 with TRBJ1-2; no clear D. Trimming pared 2 bases from V and 6 bases from J, leaving 10 bases between. The CDR3 covers 13 residues. Germline V CDR1 and CDR2: MNHEY, SVGAGI. The CDR3: CASSYPAGDGYTF. In DNA, the CDR3 is TGTGCCAGCAGTTACCCCGCCGGCGATGGCTACACCTTC.

The CDR3 bases are TGTGCCAGCACCGTAGGGGTTTCTAACGGGGAGCTGTTTTTT. This codes for CASTVGVSNGELFF. The chain has TRBV11-2 and TRBJ2-2; maybe TRBD1 (5 bases). CDR1 is SGHAT and CDR2 is FQNNGV in the germline V gene. CDR3 length: 14 amino acids. V lost 7 bases, J lost 7 bases, and 16 bases lay in between.

The genes are TRBV9 and TRBJ2-7; TRBD2 matches 11 bases. This CDR3 contains 19 residues. V gave up 4 bases and J gave up 0 bases; unmatched junction bases: 15. CDR1 and CDR2 from the germline V gene are SGDLS and YYNGEE. Written as DNA, the CDR3 is TGTGCCAGCAGCCCACCCCCGGGACTAGCGGACGGGAGCTCCTACGAGCAGTACTTC. It encodes CASSPPPGLADGSSYEQYF.

This clone was seen only a few times. The genes are TRBV9 and TRBJ2-7; D gene uncertain. V lost 4 bases to trimming and J lost 4 bases, with 12 bases between them. This CDR3 is built from 13 residues. Germline V CDR1 and CDR2: SGDLS, YYNGEE. CDR3 in amino acids: CASSPNMGYEQYF. The DNA for the CDR3 is TGTGCCAGCAGCCCGAATATGGGGTACGAGCAGTACTTC.

V gene TRBV7-3 combines with J gene TRBJ2-1; no definite D call. Trimming took off 8 bases at V and 3 bases at J, with 17 bases between the two ends. There are 15 residues in the CDR3. Germline CDR1 reads SGHTA; CDR2 reads FQGTGA. The chain's CDR3 is CASGLGPLDYNEQFF. In DNA, the CDR3 is TGTGCCAGCGGGCTGGGCCCCCTGGACTACAATGAGCAGTTCTTC. The variable domain in full, with the rest retrieved from reference TRBV7-3 and TRBJ2-1, is GAGVSQTPSNKVTEKGKYVELRCDPISGHTALYWYRQSLGQGPEFLIYFQGTGAADDSGLPNDRFFAVRPEGSVSTLKIQRTERGDSAVYLCASGLGPLDYNEQFFGPGTRLTVL.

The genes are TRBV18 and TRBJ1-1; D not certain. V lost 3 bases, J lost 2 bases, and 7 bases lay in between. Germline assignment: CDR1 KGHSH and CDR2 LQKENI. The CDR3 covers 13 residues. DNA for the CDR3: TGTGCCAGCTCACCTAAGGTTAACACTGAAGCTTTCTTT. This codes for CASSPKVNTEAFF. Filled out from reference TRBV18 and TRBJ1-1, the complete variable domain reads NAGVMQNPRHLVRRRGQEARLRCSPMKGHSHVYWYRQLPEEGLKFMVYLQKENIIDESGMPKERFSAEFPKEGPSILRIQQVVRGDSAAYFCASSPKVNTEAFFGQGTRLTVV.

V is TRBV7-9 and J is TRBJ2-7, with D possibly being TRBD1 or TRBD2 (5 bases each). CDR3 length: 12 residues. The V end was cut by 5 bases, the J end by 6 bases, with 11 bases between. The germline CDR1 and CDR2 sequences are SEHNR and FQNEAQ (reference sequence). The CDR3 coding sequence is TGTGCCAGCAGCCGGGACGGCGGCGAGCAGTACTTC. Translated: CASSRDGGEQYF.